These 29 T cell receptor beta chains came from one sample sequenced in a study of CD8+ T cells in alopecia areata. The authors extracted RNA and reverse transcribed it into cDNA as the sequencing template. Sequencing was performed with immunoSEQ multiplex PCR; in TCRdb, only in-frame clones are kept and a portion is missing. The data contain about 140,000 clones, about 85% of them singletons. Treatment in this sample: oral pan-JAK inhibitor, 5-10 mg twice daily. Sequencing was performed on CD8+ T cells sorted from blood, taken at week 4, from a patient treated with tofacitinib. The receptors stem from a human donor with alopecia areata.

The gene calls are TRBV6-1 and TRBJ1-4; D gene unclear. V lost 2 bases, J lost 6 bases, and 4 bases lay in between. Germline CDR1 is MNHNS and CDR2 is SASEGT. CDR3 length equals 12 residues. The CDR3 reads CASSELDEKLFF. The CDR3 nucleotides read TGTGCCAGCAGTGAACTGGATGAAAAACTGTTTTTT.

This clone was seen just once. The chain combines TRBV7-2 with TRBJ1-1, with D possibly being TRBD1 (6 bases). V lost 6 bases to trimming and J lost 8 bases, with 16 bases between them. CDR1 and CDR2 (germline): SGHTA, FQGNSA. The CDR3 is 13 residues long. The CDR3 region has the DNA TGTGCCAGCAGGTACGCGCCAGGGGACGAAGCTTTCTTT. Translating gives CASRYAPGDEAFF.

The gene calls are TRBV7-6 and TRBJ2-7; 7 bases are shared with TRBD2. V gave up 1 base and J gave up 6 bases; unmatched junction bases: 6. Germline values: CDR1 SGHVS, CDR2 FNYEAQ. This CDR3 region has 14 residues. The CDR3 coding sequence is TGTGCCAGCAGCTTAGTGGGAAGCGGGGTCGAGCAGTACTTC. This sequence encodes CASSLVGSGVEQYF.

This rearrangement joins TRBV29-1 to TRBJ2-7; possibly TRBD2 for D (6 bases). This CDR3 is built from 17 residues. Trimming pared 6 bases from V and 3 bases from J, leaving 27 bases between. Germline values: CDR1 SQVTM, CDR2 ANQGSEA. The CDR3 DNA reads as TGCAGCGTCGAAACGACCGACCAATCGGGGGACCTCTACGAGCAGTACTTC. Its translation: CSVETTDQSGDLYEQYF.

The chain links TRBV27 to TRBJ1-2, with TRBD1 identical over 7 bases. CDR3 length equals 14 residues. V shed 5 bases, J shed 0 bases, and the junction held 3 bases outside the gene matches. Germline-derived CDR1 and CDR2 are MNHEY and SMNVEV (reference sequence). This CDR3 reads CASSVGQANYGYTF. The CDR3 nucleotides read TGTGCCAGCAGTGTCGGACAGGCTAACTATGGCTACACCTTC.

The chain joins TRBV29-1 to TRBJ2-1; D not resolved. The CDR3 loop spans 16 amino acids. The V gene's germline CDR1 is SQVTM and CDR2 ANQGSEA. V was trimmed by 1 base and J by 0 bases, leaving 13 bases between them. CDR3 sequence reads: CSVEVPLRSSYNEQFF. The CDR3 DNA follows: TGCAGCGTTGAAGTACCCCTGAGAAGCTCCTACAATGAGCAGTTCTTC.

This CDR3 is CSVEGTGEHYGYTF. The CDR3 region has the DNA TGCAGCGTTGAAGGGACAGGGGAACACTATGGCTACACCTTC. The chain couples TRBV29-1 to TRBJ1-2; 9 nucleotides agree with TRBD1. In germline, CDR1 is SQVTM, CDR2 ANQGSEA. This CDR3 is built from 14 residues. The junction had 3 bases not matched to a gene; V was cut back by 1 base and J by 3 bases. Combining the CDR3 with reference TRBV29-1 and TRBJ1-2 gives the whole variable domain SAVISQKPSRDICQRGTSLTIQCQVDSQVTMMFWYRQQPGQSLTLIATANQGSEATYESGFVIDKFPISRPNLTFSTLTVSNMSPEDSSIYLCSVEGTGEHYGYTFGSGTRLTVV.

This sequence joins TRBV25-1 and TRBJ2-1, with no clear D. CDR1 is MGHDK and CDR2 is SYGVNS in the germline V gene. Trimming removed 4 bases at V and 0 bases at J, with 16 bases between. CDR3 length equals 17 residues. The CDR3 DNA reads TGTGCCAGCAGTGGCGGCCGAACATACTACTCCTACAATGAGCAGTTCTTC. Protein product: CASSGGRTYYSYNEQFF.

This clone came up once. The rearrangement joins TRBV7-6 to TRBJ2-7; 8 positions agree with TRBD1. Germline assignment: CDR1 SGHVS and CDR2 FNYEAQ. The CDR3 loop spans 14 amino acids. Trimming removed 5 bases from V and 3 bases from J; junction bases left unmatched: 6. The CDR3 bases are TGTGCCAGCAGCCCAGACAGGGGTATCTACGAGCAGTACTTC. Translating gives CASSPDRGIYEQYF.

The chain combines TRBV7-9 with TRBJ2-6, with D uncertain. The V end lost 1 base, the J end lost 7 bases, and 8 bases lay between the germline ends. Germline lookup yields CDR1 SEHNR and CDR2 FQNEAQ (reference sequence). The CDR3 has 14 amino acids. CDR3 sequence: CASSLVVSANVLTF. CDR3 in DNA: TGTGCCAGCAGCTTAGTGGTCAGTGCCAACGTCCTGACTTTC.

This clone has a single count. J is TRBJ2-7 and V is TRBV9, with TRBD1 identical over 7 bases. This CDR3 region has 16 residues. The germline V gene encodes CDR1 SGDLS and CDR2 YYNGEE. Trimming removed 4 bases from V and 1 base from J; junction bases left unmatched: 11. CDR3 loop: CASSTSTGTGSYEQYF. DNA for the CDR3: TGTGCCAGCAGCACCTCGACAGGGACGGGGTCCTACGAGCAGTACTTC.

The chain has TRBV5-1 and TRBJ2-5, with TRBD1 as a possible D gene (5 bases). Trimming removed 5 bases at V and 2 bases at J, with 16 bases between. The germline gives CDR1 SGHRS, CDR2 YFSETQ. The CDR3 consists of 15 residues. The CDR3 DNA is TGCGCCAGCAGTCGTCACACAGGAGCTCAAGAGACCCAGTACTTC. Translated: CASSRHTGAQETQYF.

The V and J genes are TRBV29-1 and TRBJ2-1, with TRBD1 identical over 9 bases. This CDR3 has 16 amino acids. V was pared by 2 bases and J by 4 bases, with 9 bases of the junction left unmatched. CDR1 SQVTM and CDR2 ANQGSEA come from the germline V gene. CDR3 nucleotides: TGCAGCGTTGAATGGACCGGGACAGGGAAATACAATGAGCAGTTCTTC. Residues: CSVEWTGTGKYNEQFF.

This chain joins TRBV7-9 and TRBJ2-7; 7 bases align to TRBD1. The CDR3 sequence is 14 residues long. Germline trimming cut 5 bases from V and 7 bases from J; bases unmatched to any gene: 11. The germline CDR1 and CDR2 sequences are SEHNR and FQNEAQ (reference sequence). In DNA, the CDR3 is TGTGCCAGCAGCCACCGGGACAGCGTAGAGGAGCAGTACTTC. It is translated as CASSHRDSVEEQYF.

In its sample, this clone was seen once. This chain uses TRBV4-1 with TRBJ1-2, with 7 positions matching TRBD1. The CDR3 spans 14 residues. Germline V gives CDR1 MGHRA, CDR2 YSYEKL. Trimming took 1 base from V and 4 from J; bases not matched to a gene: 3. The CDR3 DNA reads as TGCGCCAGCAGCCAAGTGGGACAGCTCTATGGCTACACCTTC. Its translation is CASSQVGQLYGYTF.

CDR3 DNA sequence: TGTGCCAGCAGTGATCGAGGGGGGCAGGAGACCCAGTACTTC. This translates into CASSDRGGQETQYF. The chain uses TRBV2 and TRBJ2-5; D is possibly TRBD1 or TRBD2 (6 bases each). The CDR3 is 14 residues long. Trimming shortened V by 3 bases and J by 5 bases, and 13 bases separated the two germline ends. Germline V gives CDR1 SNHLY, CDR2 FYNNEI.

The chain joins TRBV7-9 to TRBJ1-5; the D is unclear. Germline values: CDR1 SEHNR, CDR2 FQNEAQ (reference sequence). CDR3 length: 13 amino acids. V lost 5 bases and J 4 bases, leaving 9 bases between the germline ends. CDR3 bases: TGTGCCAGCAGCCAAAGCCTAAATCAGCCCCAGCATTTT. Its translation: CASSQSLNQPQHF.

The chain has TRBV30 and TRBJ1-1; D is unresolved. From germline, CDR1 is GTSNPN and CDR2 SVGIG (reference sequence). V lost 0 bases and J 4 bases, leaving 3 bases between the germline ends. CDR3 length: 11 amino acids. CDR3 coding DNA: TGTGCCTGGAGTGTGGTCACTGAAGCTTTCTTT. Protein: CAWSVVTEAFF.

The chain employs TRBV6-5 and TRBJ1-2; D is uncertain. Germline CDR1 and CDR2: MNHEY and SVGAGI. Trimming removed 8 bases at V and 7 bases at J, with 17 bases between. This CDR3 comprises 13 residues. CDR3 nucleotides: TGTGCCAGCGTTGCGTCGGGAGGAGGTGGCTACACCTTC. Translated, it gives CASVASGGGGYTF.

This chain joins TRBV10-3 and TRBJ2-7; D may correspond to TRBD1 or TRBD2 (5 bases each). CDR3 length: 12 residues. Trimming removed 10 bases at V and 6 bases at J, with 16 bases between. CDR1 is ENHRY, CDR2 SYGVKD, per germline. The CDR3 bases are TGTGCCACGAGAGGGACGGGGTCCGAGCAGTACTTC. This codes for CATRGTGSEQYF.

This clone was seen only a few times. V and J are TRBV29-1 and TRBJ1-2; possibly TRBD1 for D (5 bases). CDR3 length: 13 amino acids. Germline CDR1 and CDR2: SQVTM and ANQGSEA. V dropped 3 bases and J dropped 2 bases, with 10 bases sitting between them. The CDR3 reads CSVEFGGNYGYTF. CDR3 sequence (DNA): TGCAGCGTTGAGTTCGGGGGGAACTATGGCTACACCTTC.

This clone came up a few times. The rearrangement joins TRBV7-9 to TRBJ2-5; weak D call: TRBD1 (6 bases). Trimming took 5 bases from V and 1 from J, leaving 26 bases between them. CDR1 and CDR2 (germline): SEHNR, FQNEAQ (reference sequence). The CDR3 has 19 residues. CDR3 sequence (DNA): TGTGCCAGCAGCCTTTGGGCCAGGGGACCCTTTTTCGGCCAAGAGACCCAGTACTTC. This gives the protein CASSLWARGPFFGQETQYF.

CDR3 in amino acids: CASSYSAGGRDTQYF. The DNA of the CDR3 is TGTGCCAGCAGTTACTCGGCGGGGGGCAGAGATACGCAGTATTTT. This chain uses TRBV6-5 with TRBJ2-3, with 8 bases aligning to TRBD2. From germline, CDR1 is MNHEY and CDR2 SVGAGI. Unmatched junction bases numbered 4, after V lost 0 bases and J lost 5 bases. The CDR3 loop spans 15 amino acids.

This clone was detected only once. The V call is TRBV15, the J call TRBJ2-1, with D possibly TRBD1 on 5 matching bases. Germline CDR1 is LNHNV and CDR2 is YYDKDF (reference sequence). The CDR3 extends over 13 amino acids. Trimming removed 0 bases at V and 8 bases at J, with 8 bases between. The CDR3 DNA reads as TGTGCCACCAGCAGAGAAGGGGTGGATGAGCAGTTCTTC. It yields the protein CATSREGVDEQFF.

V and J are TRBV30 and TRBJ2-2; D is unclear. Germline V lookup: CDR1 GTSNPN, CDR2 SVGIG (reference sequence). This CDR3 has 12 residues. The V and J ends lost 4 bases and 4 bases respectively, with 7 bases between them. Here the CDR3 reads CAWTMGTGELFF. The CDR3, as DNA: TGTGCCTGGACGATGGGCACCGGGGAGCTGTTTTTT.

This rearrangement joins TRBV29-1 to TRBJ2-7; D is perhaps TRBD1 (7 bases). Germline V gene sequence: CDR1 SQVTM, CDR2 ANQGSEA. V was shortened by 6 bases and J by 0 bases, with 18 bases between the two germline ends. This CDR3 has 15 residues. CDR3 sequence: CSVGGDREISYEQYF. Written as DNA, the CDR3 is TGCAGCGTGGGGGGCGACAGGGAAATCTCCTACGAGCAGTACTTC.

This clone was counted a single time. V and J are TRBV25-1 and TRBJ2-1; tentative D call: TRBD1 (6 bases). Germline V lookup: CDR1 MGHDK, CDR2 SYGVNS. Trimming removed 4 bases from V and 2 bases from J, with 12 bases in between. The CDR3 runs to 15 residues. In DNA form, the CDR3 reads TGTGCCAGCAGTGGAGGGGGAACAACCTACAATGAGCAGTTCTTC. Translating it yields CASSGGGTTYNEQFF.

The chain combines TRBV5-4 with TRBJ2-3; the D gene is possibly TRBD1 (6 bases). The CDR3 covers 16 residues. From germline, CDR1 is SGHNT and CDR2 YYREEE (reference sequence). V was pared by 0 bases and J by 6 bases, with 17 bases between. In DNA, the CDR3 is TGTGCCAGCAGCTTGGAGGACAGCGCTATCTCGGATACGCAGTATTTT. Its protein is CASSLEDSAISDTQYF.

This chain links TRBV5-4 with TRBJ2-5, with 11 bases matching TRBD2. Germline-derived CDR1 and CDR2 are SGHNT and YYREEE (reference sequence). This CDR3 comprises 17 residues. With 0 bases clipped from V and 9 bases from J, the junction kept 13 bases outside the gene matches. CDR3 sequence: CASSLGSSGRASVPQYF. The CDR3 nucleotides are TGTGCCAGCAGCTTGGGAAGTAGCGGGAGGGCATCAGTGCCCCAGTACTTC.